This is a list of T cell receptor beta chains from one sample in a study of T cell repertoires in cytomegalovirus infection. Their specific antigens are unknown. TCRdb re-called the reads with MiXCR, one entry per CDR3 protein. The sample has fewer than 1,000,000 distinct CDR3 sequences; 30% to 40% are singletons. The input for sequencing was cultured CD8+ T cells from PBMCs, taken from culture after CMV antigen stimulation. The receptors derive from a human donor in good health (CMV status not recorded). Some clones in this sample may be carry-over from other donors' samples. Each CDR3 is given with its conserved first and last residue. D genes are given only for firm matches. Not all rows give a size; the values are once, few, many and, for expanded clones, a class.

j_call	v_call	d_call	clone_size	cdr3_aa	cdr3_nt
TRBJ1-1	TRBV7-6	TRBD1	many	CASSLGQGHTEAFF	TGTGCCAGCAGTCTTGGACAGGGGCACACTGAAGCTTTCTTT
TRBJ1-1	TRBV6-6	.	.	CASSYLHIKGGMDTEAFF	TGTGCCAGCAGTTACCTCCATATCAAGGGGGGCATGGACACTGAAGCTTTCTTT
TRBJ1-2	TRBV5-4	.	.	CASSLVPRRNTGDYGYTF	TGTGCCAGCAGCTTGGTTCCCCGCAGAAACACTGGAGACTATGGCTACACCTTC
TRBJ2-5	TRBV24-1	.	.	CATSDALDETQYF	TGTGCCACCAGTGATGCCCTGGACGAGACCCAGTACTTC
TRBJ2-1	TRBV7-9	.	many	CASSLGEWNEQFF	TGTGCCAGCAGCTTAGGAGAATGGAATGAGCAGTTCTTC
TRBJ2-3	TRBV7-9	.	many	CASSSGGSTDTQYF	TGTGCTAGCAGCTCCGGGGGTAGCACAGATACGCAGTATTTT
TRBJ2-5	TRBV15	.	.	CATSREPQETQYF	TGTGCCACCAGCAGAGAACCACAAGAGACCCAGTACTTC
TRBJ1-2	TRBV7-9	TRBD1	.	CASSPPFETGGDYGYTF	TGTGCCAGCAGCCCCCCCTTCGAGACAGGGGGCGACTATGGCTACACCTTC
TRBJ1-1	TRBV7-9	.	few	CASSLLGQIAFF	TGTGCCAGCAGCTTACTCGGACAGATAGCTTTCTTT
TRBJ2-5	TRBV20-1	.	.	CSAMRGAGQETQYF	TGCAGTGCTATGAGGGGGGCGGGGCAAGAGACCCAGTACTTC